This T cell receptor (beta chain) was identified during a study of T cells in Graves' hyperthyroidism and ophthalmopathy (dated by TCRdb to the late 2010s). Study-level background: To identify distinguishing TCR V-J signatures, a discovery cohort of 95 to 100 patients was used, comprising 43 with Graves' ophthalmopathy and about 59 with stable Graves' hyperthyroidism. After sampling, hyperthyroidism patients received methimazole starting at 30 mg daily, and ophthalmopathy patients received high-dose intravenous methylprednisolone. Prospective prediction of ophthalmopathy was tested in an independent validation cohort of some 20 hyperthyroidism patients and 17 patients who later progressed to ophthalmopathy. In several Graves' hyperthyroidism patients, the study also compared T-cell repertoires from thyroid tissue with T-cell repertoires from blood. The roughly 91 discovery patients were randomly split 7:3 into training and test sets. The paper reports TCR Vbeta CDR3 sequencing of approximately 140 peripheral blood samples: some 44 ophthalmopathy, about 75 hyperthyroidism and approximately 17 progressor patients.

V drops 6 bases and J drops 5 bases, leaving 13 bases in between. As encoded in the germline V gene, CDR1 is MNHEY while CDR2 is SVGAGI. The CDR3, from cysteine to phenylalanine, totals 14 residues. Only the CDR3 portion is preserved as DNA: 42 bases, with reading frame beginning at the first base. What the research found in general, with its limitations: Most expanded thyroid clonotypes (frequency above 0.001) were also found in blood, which suggests that blood repertoires may mirror thyroid immune responses. Sample size was not statistically predetermined, and investigators were not blinded to group allocation. A 13 V-J signature model separated ophthalmopathy from stable hyperthyroidism, with approximately 87% sensitivity and roughly 81% specificity in cross-validation and 80%/75% in testing. In validation, progression to ophthalmopathy was predicted by the model with 70.59% sensitivity and nearly 75% specificity, a median of roughly 6.4 months before onset.

This clonotype has ten or more counts. It lacks a known antigen. No much larger clonotype is one base removed from it; base qualities were not supplied. Stable Graves' hyperthyroidism was defined as no progression to ophthalmopathy during 18 months of follow-up. The hyperthyroidism patients were between 18 and 65 years old and newly diagnosed, with a disease duration of less than 2 months. Patients with uncontrolled infections, other autoimmune diseases, pregnancy or lactation were excluded. Diagnoses relied on clinical symptoms, serum thyroxine and TRAb, thyroid ultrasound and orbital computed tomography. Total RNA was extracted using Trizol reagent, and RNA quality was assessed on an Agilent 2100 Bioanalyzer. TCR beta CDR3 regions were amplified from RNA transcripts. The TCR CDR3 was subjected to a first round of RT-PCR using the HTBI primer set and the Qiagen OneStep RT-PCR kit. Libraries were constructed in a second round of multiplex PCR, after which size selection and purification were carried out. Sequencing of the libraries was done on an Illumina HiSeq2000 using paired-end 100 bp reads. In the authors' own workflow: Raw data were processed with SOAPnuke, discarding reads with adapters, uncalled bases, mean Phred below 15, or no exact constant-primer or identifier match. High-quality paired reads were merged using COPE v1.2.5, and each unique nucleotide sequence was defined as a clonotype. Clonotypes were aligned to IMGT TRBV, TRBD and TRBJ reference segments using MiTCR v1.1. The analysis included only V-J combinations with a frequency above 0.0001, which together covered about 99% of the repertoires. The TCS score was defined as the ratio of F50 (clonal expansion) to E x V (chaos), calculated using BLOSUM62-based TCRdist between CDR3 peptides within each V-J. Welch's t-statistics and random forest reduced roughly 530 V-J features to 13, which were used in a naive Bayes classifier (R e1071). The Morisita-Horn index was used to measure how similar the thyroid and blood repertoires were. Through fastp at Q25 and MiXCR, TCRdb rebuilt clones from the public reads, retaining in-frame beta chains. Each entry is one CDR3 protein sequence, shown with its most common DNA and genes. TCRdb's processing, not the study's, gives the V and J calls here. Counted in this sample were around 580,000 distinct CDR3 sequences; around 42% of them appeared once. The ten largest clones take up about 8.3% of the sample.

The V gene is TRBV6-5 and the J gene is TRBJ1-4, with no confident D gene call. The specimen was peripheral blood or thyroid tissue (not recorded which). The TCR comes from a woman under 30 with Graves' hyperthyroidism. The CDR3 is CASSSRAGNEKLFF. The nucleotide sequence is TGTGCCAGCAGCTCCCGGGCAGGAAATGAAAAACTGTTTTTT.